There are a few counts of the clone carrying this T cell receptor beta chain. Its target is not known. This sample was taken from a study of cytomegalovirus exposure and HLA in healthy donors. The V gene's germline CDR1 is SQVTM and CDR2 ANQGSEA. This CDR3 is built from 14 residues. V was cut by 6 bases and J by 4 bases, with 19 bases left in between. Primers for the PCR totalled 60 Vbeta and 13 Jbeta. Clones were sequenced by immunoSEQ multiplex PCR, and TCRdb holds only the in-frame ones, with some missing. This sample has some 200,000 clones, with 76% found just once. Whole-study results and caveats: HLA restriction was apparent for most CMV-associated TCR beta chains in a later analysis.

V gene TRBV29-1 combines with J gene TRBJ2-7; a possible D gene is TRBD2 (6 bases). The clonotype comes from a man aged 18 to 30 in good health and CMV-seronegative. Material: PBMCs. The CDR3 bases are TGCAGCGTCGCACCCGATAGCGGAATTTACGAGCAGTACTTC. As protein: CSVAPDSGIYEQYF.